The following is a TCR beta chain sequence with its context. Its antigen remains unknown. TCR beta sequencing was performed on blood CD8+ and CD4+ T cells. The diagnostic criteria for definite or probable disease, as recently defined, were met by the patients with Susac syndrome. CDR3 length: 12 amino acids. Trimming removed 8 bases at V and 6 bases at J, with 11 bases between. Germline CDR1 reads MNHEY; CDR2 reads SMNVEV (reference sequence). This specimen comes from a study of CD8 T cells in Susac syndrome. Overall study findings and caveats: Susac-specific public clones numbered approximately 17 in total CD8+ repertoires (and about 5 in CD8+ TEMRA repertoires). Clonal expansion of CD8+ cells in Susac peaked in TEMRA cells (and in active patients).

RNA, at roughly 0.5 to 1 ug, was reverse transcribed with random hexamers. MiXCR was run by TCRdb on the immunoSEQ multiplex PCR reads, yielding one entry per CDR3 protein. The data show fewer than 90,000 distinct CDR3 sequences, with over 85% seen just once and roughly 0.45% held by the top ten. The chain links TRBV27 to TRBJ2-1; perhaps TRBD2 as D (5 bases). The source is a human donor with Susac syndrome. Sequences were obtained from CD8+ T cells from PBMCs. CDR3 in amino acids: CASAVGVNEQFF. As DNA, the CDR3 is TGTGCCAGCGCCGTGGGAGTCAATGAGCAGTTCTTC.